This T cell receptor beta chain was retrieved from a study of blood T cells in healthy people across ages. Study-level results: Per million T cells, TCR beta diversity dropped about linearly as age rose.

The authors ran a second PCR of roughly 6 to 12 cycles using a sample-barcoded 5' primer and a J-beta primer mix. The template-switch adaptor was a 5' adaptor with 12 random nucleotides. It tagged each cDNA molecule. TCRdb redid the calling of the 5' RACE reads with MiXCR, one entry per CDR3 protein. In the table there are roughly 1 million distinct CDR3 sequences, less than 25% of which are singletons. Trimming cost V 7 bases and J 2 bases, with 14 bases left between them. Germline CDR1 SQVTM, CDR2 ANQGSEA. The CDR3 is 13 amino acids. In this sample, this clonotype turned up a few times. The target antigen is unknown. The same specimen was also included in a second study, on T cells of mothers and their children.

The clonotype comes from a girl aged 2 to 10 in good health. Sequences were obtained from blood. The rearrangement links TRBV29-1 to TRBJ2-5; weak D call: TRBD2 (6 bases). The CDR3 nucleotides read TGCAGCGCGGGGGAGGCCGCACAAGAGACCCAGTACTTC. Protein product: CSAGEAAQETQYF.